The 20 T cell receptor beta chains given below trace back to one sample, sequenced in a study of vaccination and CD4 T cells after COVID-19. Noted treatment: roughly 10-day PBMC culture with coronavirus spike peptide pools or control peptides (ViraFEST assay). The Oncomine TCR Beta short-read assay sequenced DNA from cultured CD4+ T cells. TCRdb redid the calling of the PCR reads with MiXCR, one entry per CDR3 protein. The table has some 15,000 distinct CDR3 sequences, around a third seen once. These receptors' targets are unknown. This sample comprised CD4+ T cells from blood, cultured in vitro, obtained before SARS-CoV-2 vaccination. The receptors come from a human donor who received a COVID-19 vaccine.

The CDR3 reads CASRQNRDRNYGYTF. The CDR3 coding sequence is TGTGCCAGTAGACAGAACCGGGACAGGAACTATGGCTACACCTTC. This sequence joins TRBV19 and TRBJ1-2; 8 bases fit TRBD1. CDR1 is LNHDA, CDR2 SQIVND, per germline (reference sequence). There are 15 residues in the CDR3. V gave up 6 bases and J gave up 2 bases; unmatched junction bases: 8.

This sequence joins TRBV18 and TRBJ2-2, with 10 bases lining up with TRBD1. From germline, CDR1 is KGHSH and CDR2 LQKENI. The junction had 3 bases not matched to a gene; V was cut back by 3 bases and J by 2 bases. This CDR3 has 16 residues. The CDR3 DNA follows: TGTGCCAGCTCACCCCGGACAGGGGGAAACACCGGGGAGCTGTTTTTT. Translated, it gives CASSPRTGGNTGELFF. The complete variable domain, with remaining parts taken from reference TRBV18 and TRBJ2-2, reads NAGVMQNPRHLVRRRGQEARLRCSPMKGHSHVYWYRQLPEEGLKFMVYLQKENIIDESGMPKERFSAEFPKEGPSILRIQQVVRGDSAAYFCASSPRTGGNTGELFFGEGSRLTVL.

V and J are TRBV4-1 and TRBJ1-5, with D possibly matching TRBD1 (6 bases). Germline V gene lookup returns CDR1 MGHRA and CDR2 YSYEKL. V dropped 0 bases and J dropped 3 bases, with 9 bases sitting between them. The CDR3 length is 15 residues. The CDR3 region has the DNA TGCGCCAGCAGCCAAGACAGGGGCGTCAATCAGCCCCAGCATTTT. Translated, it gives CASSQDRGVNQPQHF.

This clonotype appeared a few times. The chain uses TRBV19 and TRBJ2-5, with TRBD1 as a possible D gene (6 bases). The length of the CDR3 is 14 residues. V was cut by 3 bases and J by 4 bases, with 12 bases left in between. CDR1 and CDR2 from the germline V gene are LNHDA and SQIVND (reference sequence). This chain's CDR3 is CASSIEEQGETQYF. For the CDR3, the DNA is TGTGCCAGTAGTATTGAAGAACAGGGAGAGACCCAGTACTTC.

The chain links TRBV30 to TRBJ2-7; D unclear. The CDR3 is 11 residues long. CDR1 is GTSNPN and CDR2 is SVGIG in the germline V gene (reference sequence). Between the trimmed V and J ends, which lost 0 bases and 6 bases, there was a span of 6 bases. CDR3 in amino acids: CAWSVSSEQYF. CDR3 nucleotide sequence: TGTGCCTGGAGTGTCAGCAGCGAGCAGTACTTC.

In its sample, this clonotype is large. The CDR3 nucleotides read TGTGCCAGCAGCGTCGGTCCGGGGACAGAGGGAAACACCATATATTTT. Amino acid sequence: CASSVGPGTEGNTIYF. The chain uses TRBV7-4 and TRBJ1-3; TRBD1 aligns across 7 bases. The CDR3 length is 16 residues. The junction had 11 bases not matched to a gene; V was cut back by 5 bases and J by 4 bases. Germline values: CDR1 SGHVT, CDR2 SQSDAQ.

The CDR3 bases are TGTGCCAGCAGTGAAGCGTCCCTTTACAGGGGGCGTGAGCAGTTCTTC. Translated: CASSEASLYRGREQFF. The genes are TRBV6-1 and TRBJ2-1; 9 bases are a match to TRBD1. V was pared by 0 bases and J by 9 bases, with 9 bases of the junction left unmatched. This CDR3 contains 16 residues. Germline CDR1 reads MNHNS; CDR2 reads SASEGT.

In this sample, this clonotype turned up a few times. The V call is TRBV20-1, the J call TRBJ1-5; no clear D. V lost 2 bases and J lost 0, with 11 bases in between. The CDR3 has 15 amino acids. Per germline, CDR1 DFQATT and CDR2 SNEGSKA (reference sequence). The CDR3 loop reads CSARSAGDSNQPQHF. CDR3 DNA sequence: TGCAGTGCTAGATCGGCCGGGGATAGCAATCAGCCCCAGCATTTT.

The table lists this clonotype with a few counts. This rearrangement joins TRBV11-2 to TRBJ2-3; no firm D call. Germline V CDR1 and CDR2: SGHAT, FQNNGV. CDR3 length: 12 amino acids. Trimming stripped 6 bases from V and 1 base from J, with 5 bases between. CDR3 sequence: CASSRRTDTQYF. In nucleotides, the CDR3 is TGTGCCAGCAGTCGGCGCACAGATACGCAGTATTTT.

This chain links TRBV6-5 with TRBJ2-2, with D possibly matching TRBD2 (6 bases). Germline V gene lookup returns CDR1 MNHEY and CDR2 SVGAGI. The V and J ends lost 0 bases and 3 bases respectively, with 11 bases between them. The CDR3 has 16 amino acids. The CDR3 sequence: CASSYSGGSDTGELFF. Here the CDR3 DNA reads TGTGCCAGCAGTTACTCGGGGGGATCGGACACCGGGGAGCTGTTTTTT.

The chain couples TRBV20-1 to TRBJ2-1, with a possible D match to TRBD2 (7 bases). CDR1 and CDR2 from the germline V gene are DFQATT and SNEGSKA (reference sequence). The V and J ends lost 1 base and 0 bases respectively, with 13 bases between them. The CDR3 runs to 16 residues. The CDR3 loop reads CSARGRGARSYNEQFF. The CDR3 region has the DNA TGCAGTGCTAGAGGTCGGGGGGCCCGCTCCTACAATGAGCAGTTCTTC.

The rearrangement joins TRBV20-1 to TRBJ1-5; D ambiguous. The germline V gene has CDR1 DFQATT and CDR2 SNEGSKA (reference sequence). The V gene lost 6 bases and the J gene lost 2 bases, with 8 bases spanning the gap. This CDR3 is built from 12 residues. The CDR3 region is CSALLGNQPQHF. The CDR3 DNA sequence: TGCAGTGCCCTTCTCGGCAATCAGCCCCAGCATTTT.

This chain connects TRBV19 to TRBJ2-7; 7 bases match TRBD1. The ends lost 5 bases at V and 0 bases at J; junction bases unmatched: 13. The CDR3 is 17 amino acids. Looked up from germline, CDR1 is LNHDA and CDR2 is SQIVND (reference sequence). CDR3 residues: CASSPHEGAPSSYEQYF. CDR3 nucleotides: TGTGCCAGTAGTCCTCATGAGGGGGCTCCAAGCTCCTACGAGCAGTACTTC.

This clonotype was counted only a few times. The chain has TRBV2 and TRBJ1-1, with 10 bases identical to TRBD1. From germline, CDR1 is SNHLY and CDR2 FYNNEI. This CDR3 comprises 18 residues. The V gene end was trimmed by 4 bases and the J gene end by 0 bases; junction bases not matched to a gene: 11. The CDR3 region is CASSGDGDRGLMNTEAFF. DNA for the CDR3: TGTGCCAGCAGTGGAGACGGAGACAGGGGGCTTATGAACACTGAAGCTTTCTTT.

The rearrangement links TRBV20-1 to TRBJ1-2; D unresolved. Trimming took off 3 bases at V and 4 bases at J, with 15 bases between the two ends. Germline lookup yields CDR1 DFQATT and CDR2 SNEGSKA (reference sequence). The CDR3 consists of 14 residues. The DNA of the CDR3 is TGCAGTGCTAGGATTGCGGTTTCGAGCTATGGCTACACCTTC. The encoded protein is CSARIAVSSYGYTF.

This clonotype was observed a handful of times. CDR3 sequence reads: CASSQDRELLQTQYF. CDR3 bases: TGTGCCAGCAGCCAAGACAGGGAGCTGCTGCAGACCCAGTACTTC. This chain joins TRBV3-1 and TRBJ2-5; tentatively, D is TRBD1 or TRBD2 (5 bases each). The CDR3 has 15 amino acids. V lost 0 bases, J lost 6 bases, and 14 bases lay in between. Germline V gene sequence: CDR1 LGHDT, CDR2 YNNKEL (reference sequence).

This sequence joins TRBV5-1 and TRBJ1-2; 9 bases fit TRBD1. Germline assignment: CDR1 SGHRS and CDR2 YFSETQ. Unmatched junction bases numbered 17, after V lost 4 bases and J lost 4 bases. The CDR3 is 18 amino acids. Written as DNA, the CDR3 is TGCGCCAGCAGCCAAGAACCTGTGGACAGGGGAGGGGCCTATGGCTACACCTTC. The encoded protein is CASSQEPVDRGGAYGYTF.

This clonotype was counted a few times. The J gene is TRBJ1-5, the V gene TRBV20-1, with D possibly matching TRBD1 (5 bases). The CDR3 is 14 residues long. CDR1 and CDR2 from the germline V gene are DFQATT and SNEGSKA (reference sequence). V lost 3 bases and J 6 bases, leaving 15 bases between the germline ends. CDR3: CSASHGTLRQPQHF. CDR3 sequence (DNA): TGCAGTGCTAGTCACGGGACCCTACGTCAGCCCCAGCATTTT.

This clonotype was seen a handful of times. V and J are TRBV19 and TRBJ1-4, with D hard to call. The CDR3 runs 13 residues. Germline V gene data show CDR1 as LNHDA and CDR2 as SQIVND (reference sequence). V was pared by 1 base and J by 6 bases, with 6 bases between. The CDR3 loop reads CASSIAGDEKLFF. The CDR3 nucleotides are TGTGCCAGTAGTATAGCCGGCGATGAAAAACTGTTTTTT.

For the CDR3, the DNA is TGTGCCAGCTCGCGGATTGGGATGAACACTGAAGCTTTCTTT. Translation gives CASSRIGMNTEAFF. The rearrangement links TRBV18 to TRBJ1-1; D gene ambiguous. Germline V gene lookup returns CDR1 KGHSH and CDR2 LQKENI. CDR3 size: 14 residues. Deletions cut 6 bases from V and 0 bases from J, with 11 bases between.